Sequencing of this T cell receptor beta chain was carried out in a study of cytomegalovirus exposure and HLA in healthy donors. Study at large: As released early, the data held 70 million to 95 million unique TCRs from HLA-typed donors. Study-wide results and limits: Cytomegalovirus status was reportedly diagnosed by the classifier with high specificity and sensitivity.

On this clone itself: Antigen: not known.

Primers for the PCR totalled 60 Vbeta and 13 Jbeta. The assay was immunoSEQ multiplex PCR, and TCRdb's table has in-frame clones only and misses some. The sample shows roughly 200,000 clones, around 88% of them seen only once. This TCR was sampled from a woman aged 25 to 39 in good health and CMV-seronegative. Source material: PBMCs.

The CDR3 here is CASSVGVSYNEQFF. The CDR3 nucleotides read TGTGCCAGCAGTGTCGGGGTTTCCTACAATGAGCAGTTCTTC. This chain links TRBV6-1 with TRBJ2-1; possibly TRBD2 for D (5 bases). Deletions cut 4 bases from V and 1 base from J, with 8 bases between. The CDR3 covers 14 residues. The germline gives CDR1 MNHNS, CDR2 SASEGT.